A selection of T cell receptor beta chains follows, all from one sample in a study of T cell repertoires in cytomegalovirus infection. TCRdb reanalysed the reads using MiXCR and keeps one entry per CDR3 protein. The sample shows under 800,000 distinct CDR3 sequences, 24% of them seen only once. Sequencing used CD8+ T cells from PBMCs. All receptors derive from a human donor in good health (CMV status not recorded). Some clones in this sample may be carry-over from other donors' samples. The CDR3 runs from the conserved cysteine through the conserved F or W. A D gene is named only where the DNA matches it firmly. Rows may omit the clone size; those that give it use once, few, many or a size class.

size,D,J,V,DNA,CDR3
-,TRBD2,TRBJ2-3,TRBV6-5,TGTGCCAGCAGTCTCCGGACTAGCGGGGGAGGCACAGATACGCAGTATTTT,CASSLRTSGGGTDTQYF
-,TRBD2,TRBJ2-1,TRBV20-1,TGCAGTGCTGGACTAGCGACCAGCTCCTACAATGAGCAGTTCTTC,CSAGLATSSYNEQFF
-,-,TRBJ1-1,TRBV2,TGTGCCAACCCCAGGGCGATGAACACTGAAGCTTTCTTT,CANPRAMNTEAFF
few,-,TRBJ2-7,TRBV6-6,TGTGCCAGCAGTTACCACACAGGGTATGAGCAGTACTTC,CASSYHTGYEQYF
many,TRBD1,TRBJ1-6,TRBV12-3/TRBV12-4,TGTGCCAGCAGTTTACCCGGGACAGGGCGAATGGGTTCACCCCTCCACTTT,CASSLPGTGRMGSPLHF
-,-,TRBJ2-1,TRBV29-1,TGCAGCGTTGAGGGTCTGGCAGGGGCCGAACGGGAGCAGTTCTTC,CSVEGLAGAEREQFF
-,-,TRBJ2-1,TRBV14,TGTGCCAGCAGCCAAGAGGAGCCCAGGAAGGAGTTCTTC,CASSQEEPRKEFF
-,-,TRBJ2-1,TRBV10-1,TGCGCCAGCAGTGAGCGTAAATACAATGAGCAGTTCTTC,CASSERKYNEQFF
many,-,TRBJ2-1,TRBV19,TGTGCCAGTAGTCCGCGGACAGCGTACAATGAGCAGTTCTTC,CASSPRTAYNEQFF
-,TRBD1,TRBJ1-2,TRBV10-2,TGCGCCAGCAGTGAGTACGGACAGGGCTATGGCTACACCTTC,CASSEYGQGYGYTF
-,TRBD1,TRBJ2-2,TRBV19,TGTGCCAGTAGTATTTCCGGGACAGGGTTGGTGACCGGGGAGCTGTTTTTT,CASSISGTGLVTGELFF
-,TRBD1,TRBJ1-2,TRBV19,TGTGCCAGTAGTATGGGGACAGCGGACTACACCTTC,CASSMGTADYTF
many,TRBD1,TRBJ2-1,TRBV7-9,TGTGCCAGCAGCCCAGGGACAGGGCGCAATGAGCAGTTCTTC,CASSPGTGRNEQFF
many,TRBD2,TRBJ2-1,TRBV7-2,TGTGCCAGCAGCTTACTCCCAACTAGCGGGGGGGCCGAAGGCTACAATGAGCAGTTCTTC,CASSLLPTSGGAEGYNEQFF
many,TRBD1,TRBJ1-1,TRBV7-9,TGTGCCAGCAGCTCGACCGGGACAGTGGTGGGTTACACTGAAGCTTTCTTT,CASSSTGTVVGYTEAFF
-,TRBD2,TRBJ2-1,TRBV2,TGTGCCAGCATACGACTAGCGGGGGGGCGTGATGAGCAGTTCTTC,CASIRLAGGRDEQFF
many,TRBD1,TRBJ1-1,TRBV10-2,TGCGCCAGCAAAGAGGACAGGGGAAACACTGAAGCTTTCTTT,CASKEDRGNTEAFF
-,-,TRBJ2-3,TRBV27,TGTGCCAGTCGACGATCGGGAGTAACAGATACGCAGTATTTT,CASRRSGVTDTQYF
many,TRBD1,TRBJ1-2,TRBV6-1,TGTGCCAGCATACAGGGGGCCTACGGCTACACCTTC,CASIQGAYGYTF
many,-,TRBJ2-3,TRBV7-9,TGTGCCAGCAGCTTAGACAACTCTCAAGATACGCAGTATTTT,CASSLDNSQDTQYF
-,-,TRBJ1-3,TRBV29-1,TGCAGCGTTGCCCCGGCCGCAGCAGGAAACACCATATATTTT,CSVAPAAAGNTIYF
many,TRBD1,TRBJ1-1,TRBV6-2/TRBV6-3,TGTGCCAGCAGCGAATCAGGGACAGGCGGCACTGAAGCTTTCTTT,CASSESGTGGTEAFF
-,TRBD2,TRBJ2-7,TRBV20-1,TGCAGTGCTACTAGCGGGAGCTCCTACGAGCAGTACTTC,CSATSGSSYEQYF
-,-,TRBJ1-1,TRBV4-1,TGCGCCAGCAGCCAAACCCCGACAGGATCGAACACTGAAGCTTTCTTT,CASSQTPTGSNTEAFF
-,-,TRBJ2-7,TRBV14,TGTGCCAGCAGCCCAACCCGCACGCGGGAGCAGTACTTC,CASSPTRTREQYF
-,-,TRBJ2-1,TRBV6-6,TGTGCCAGCGGCGGGGATAGCTCCTACAATGAGCAGTTCTTC,CASGGDSSYNEQFF
-,-,TRBJ1-1,TRBV12-5,TGTGCTAGTGGTCCCAGGACCGTCGGGTTCACTGAAGCTTTCTTT,CASGPRTVGFTEAFF
many,TRBD2,TRBJ2-5,TRBV7-9,TGTGCCAGCAGCCCGGGACTAGCGGGGGTGTTACAAGAGACCCAGTACTTC,CASSPGLAGVLQETQYF
-,-,TRBJ2-7,TRBV27,TGTGCCAGCAGTTTATCCGCCGGGACGGACCCCTCCTACGAGCAGTACTTC,CASSLSAGTDPSYEQYF
many,-,TRBJ2-3,TRBV7-2,TGTGCCAGCAGCTTCCCGGGATCCACAGATACGCAGTATTTT,CASSFPGSTDTQYF
-,-,TRBJ1-1,TRBV28,TGTGCCAGCAGACCAGGGGCGGGAAGTGAAGCTTTCTTT,CASRPGAGSEAFF
-,-,TRBJ1-4,TRBV7-6,TGTGCCAGCAGCTTAACGTCCGGGACCTTCCCTAATGAAAAACTGTTTTTT,CASSLTSGTFPNEKLFF
many,-,TRBJ2-1,TRBV6-1,TGTGCCAGCAGTAAAGGGGCGGGCTTATACAATGAGCAGTTCTTC,CASSKGAGLYNEQFF
-,-,TRBJ1-1,TRBV5-1,TGCGCCAACAGCTTCCAAGCCATGAACACTGAAGCTTTCTTT,CANSFQAMNTEAFF
few,TRBD1,TRBJ2-1,TRBV7-9,TGTGCCAGCAGCTACAGGGGGAACTCCTTTCACCCCTACAATGAGCAGTTCTTC,CASSYRGNSFHPYNEQFF
many,TRBD1,TRBJ2-2,TRBV7-2,TGTGCCAGCAGTTCCGACAGGGGAGGCACCGGGGAGCTGTTTTTT,CASSSDRGGTGELFF
-,-,TRBJ1-6,TRBV6-8,TGTGCCAGCAGTTACAGTGACGCAGCTAATTCACCCCTCCACTTT,CASSYSDAANSPLHF
few,-,TRBJ2-2,TRBV29-1,TGCAGCGTGGACGCACAGGACACCGGGGAGCTGTTTTTT,CSVDAQDTGELFF
-,-,TRBJ2-2,TRBV6-2/TRBV6-3,TGTGCCAGCGGCCAGGGCTACACCGGGGAGCTGTTTTTT,CASGQGYTGELFF
few,-,TRBJ1-1,TRBV11-2,TGTGCCAGCAGCCCCCGAGAGATATCAGACGACGAAACTGAAGCTTTCTTT,CASSPREISDDETEAFF
few,-,TRBJ1-5,TRBV6-2/TRBV6-3,TGTGCCAGCAGTTACTCTCGAAGCAATCAGCCCCAGCATTTT,CASSYSRSNQPQHF
-,TRBD1,TRBJ1-5,TRBV6-2/TRBV6-3,TGTGCCAGCAGTCAGCGGACAGGTTCCAATCAGCCCCAGCATTTT,CASSQRTGSNQPQHF
many,-,TRBJ1-5,TRBV7-8,TGTGCCAGCAGCTCGCGGATGGGTCAGCCCCAGCATTTT,CASSSRMGQPQHF
few,-,TRBJ1-1,TRBV5-6,TGTGCCAGCAGCTTGGACGGGGCGGCGAGCACTGAAGCTTTCTTT,CASSLDGAASTEAFF
few,-,TRBJ1-2,TRBV28,TGTGCCAGCAGCATCTCGGACAGCTCCTATGGCTACACCTTC,CASSISDSSYGYTF
few,TRBD1,TRBJ1-1,TRBV5-1,TGCGCCAGCAGCTTGGCCCGGGACAGCCTGAACACTGAAGCTTTCTTT,CASSLARDSLNTEAFF
few,-,TRBJ1-2,TRBV5-1,TGCGCCAGCAGCTCCCAGAGTTACTATGGCTACACCTTC,CASSSQSYYGYTF
few,-,TRBJ2-3,TRBV29-1,TGCAGCGTTGAGAGCCCTCCAGGTACGCAGTATTTT,CSVESPPGTQYF
-,-,TRBJ2-1,TRBV6-2/TRBV6-3,TGTGCCAACAGTTACTCGAATAACGTTGGCAATGAGCAGTTCTTC,CANSYSNNVGNEQFF
few,-,TRBJ2-6,TRBV6-5,TGTGCCAGCAGTACGAGTCTTTCTGGGGCCAACGTCCTGACTTTC,CASSTSLSGANVLTF
few,TRBD2,TRBJ2-2,TRBV20-1,TGCAGTGCTAGAGTCGTTGGACTAGCGGGAACCGGGGAGCTGTTTTTT,CSARVVGLAGTGELFF
-,TRBD2,TRBJ2-1,TRBV19,TGTGCCAGTAGCACGGGACTAGCGGGGGGGAGGTACGATGAGCAGTTCTTC,CASSTGLAGGRYDEQFF
few,-,TRBJ1-1,TRBV13,TGTGCCAGCAGCCACCCCGGACAGAGATTTGAAGCTTTCTTT,CASSHPGQRFEAFF
-,-,TRBJ2-3,TRBV29-1,TGCAGCGTCGCCGGGACACTCCGGAGAGATACGCAGTATTTT,CSVAGTLRRDTQYF
few,-,TRBJ1-1,TRBV2,TGTGCCGAGATAAGAGGTAACACTGAAGCTTTCTTT,CAEIRGNTEAFF